This T cell receptor beta chain was sequenced for a study of cytomegalovirus exposure and HLA in healthy donors. General study results and limits: Data from an earlier analysis indicated that most TCR beta V segments were productive either about 87% or about 30% of the time. The later analysis indicated that the majority of CMV-associated TCR beta chains appeared HLA-restricted.

V lost 4 bases and J 1 base, leaving 10 bases between the germline ends. CDR1 and CDR2 from the germline V gene are SGHVS and FNYEAQ. The length of the CDR3 is 14 residues. 60 Vbeta and 13 Jbeta primers were used in PCR. This table comes from immunoSEQ multiplex PCR, and its TCRdb copy is limited to in-frame clones, with some not included. The data show 95,000 to 110,000 clones, 60% to 80% seen once. A remark on this clone: The target antigen is unknown.

The gene calls are TRBV7-6 and TRBJ2-5, with D possibly being TRBD2 (5 bases). The sequence came from a man between 60 and 70 years old in good health and CMV-seropositive. Sequencing was carried out using PBMCs. CDR3 DNA sequence: TGTGCCAGCAGCTCTTTCCGGGGCCAAGAGACCCAGTACTTC. Translation: CASSSFRGQETQYF.